Below are 18 T cell receptor beta chains sequenced from a single sample in a study of T-cell memory formation after mild COVID-19. TCRdb called the 5' RACE reads again in MiXCR, with one record for every CDR3 protein. The sample lists under 550,000 distinct CDR3 sequences, about 18% occurring once. The sequenced sample was PBMCs or a T cell subset sorted from them (not recorded which). These receptors all come from an adult woman who had mild COVID-19 (a few samples of this study predate the infection). Cell type and time point are not known.

The sample holds a few counts of this clonotype. V and J are TRBV10-3 and TRBJ2-1; possibly TRBD1 for D (6 bases). From germline, CDR1 is ENHRY and CDR2 SYGVKD. There are 16 residues in the CDR3. V gave up 4 bases and J gave up 0 bases, with 13 bases separating them. CDR3 loop: CAISGKKDSSYNEQFF. The CDR3 DNA sequence: TGTGCCATCAGTGGGAAAAAGGACAGCTCCTACAATGAGCAGTTCTTC.

CDR3 loop: CSVADTGSGSYNEQFF. For the CDR3, the DNA is TGCAGCGTTGCGGACACCGGGAGTGGGTCTTACAATGAGCAGTTCTTC. The V gene is TRBV29-1, the J gene TRBJ2-1, with D tentatively TRBD2 (6 bases). Deletions cut 4 bases from V and 4 bases from J, with 20 bases between. The CDR3 extends over 16 amino acids. Germline-derived CDR1 and CDR2 are SQVTM and ANQGSEA.

Only a few counts were recorded for this clonotype. The chain links TRBV20-1 to TRBJ2-3, with D perhaps matching TRBD1 (6 bases). Germline-derived CDR1 and CDR2 are DFQATT and SNEGSKA (reference sequence). Trimming left V 5 bases short and J 0 bases short, with 12 bases between. The CDR3 is 14 residues long. The DNA for the CDR3 is TGCAGTGCTCCGGACAGATCTAGCACAGATACGCAGTATTTT. Translated, it gives CSAPDRSSTDTQYF.

This clonotype was counted many times. This chain joins TRBV5-1 and TRBJ2-1, with D hard to call. Germline V gene data show CDR1 as SGHRS and CDR2 as YFSETQ. The V gene lost 0 bases and the J gene lost 3 bases, with 10 bases spanning the gap. This CDR3 has 15 residues. In DNA form, the CDR3 reads TGCGCCAGCAGCTTGGCCAGTACCCTCTACAATGAGCAGTTCTTC. It specifies CASSLASTLYNEQFF.

This clonotype was recorded a few times. V is TRBV2 and J is TRBJ2-1, with 15 bases lining up with TRBD2. V was pared by 3 bases and J by 7 bases, with 16 bases of the junction left unmatched. Germline V CDR1 and CDR2: SNHLY, FYNNEI. CDR3 size: 20 residues. The CDR3 bases are TGTGCCAGCAGTGACTTCAGCCGGACTAGCGGGGGGGCCGGAGGTAATGAGCAGTTCTTC. Its protein is CASSDFSRTSGGAGGNEQFF.

The sample holds a few counts of this clonotype. The chain employs TRBV9 and TRBJ2-6; the D is unclear. The CDR3 runs 16 residues. CDR1 SGDLS and CDR2 YYNGEE come from the germline V gene. V lost 0 bases and J 1 base, leaving 8 bases between the germline ends. The CDR3 loop is CASSVAPISGANVLTF. CDR3 DNA: TGTGCCAGCAGCGTAGCTCCGATTTCTGGGGCCAACGTCCTGACTTTC.

Only a few counts were recorded for this clonotype. The chain combines TRBV29-1 with TRBJ1-2, with 7 bases that match TRBD1. J was trimmed by 7 bases and V by 1 base; bases with no gene match: 3. CDR1 and CDR2 from the germline V gene are SQVTM and ANQGSEA. This CDR3 comprises 12 residues. The CDR3 sequence is CSVEAGGGGYTF. The CDR3 DNA follows: TGCAGCGTTGAAGCAGGGGGAGGTGGCTACACCTTC. Supplemented by reference TRBV29-1 and TRBJ1-2, the full variable domain reads SAVISQKPSRDICQRGTSLTIQCQVDSQVTMMFWYRQQPGQSLTLIATANQGSEATYESGFVIDKFPISRPNLTFSTLTVSNMSPEDSSIYLCSVEAGGGGYTFGSGTRLTVV.

The chain has TRBV7-8 and TRBJ2-5; TRBD1 or TRBD2 may be the D gene (5 bases each). Germline V gene data show CDR1 as SGHVS and CDR2 as FQNEAQ. The CDR3 consists of 12 residues. Trimming took 5 bases from V and 7 from J, leaving 11 bases between them. The CDR3 reads CASSPSQGTQYF. The CDR3 coding sequence is TGTGCCAGCAGCCCTAGCCAGGGGACCCAGTACTTC.

This clonotype has just a few counts. The chain employs TRBV20-1 and TRBJ1-1, with D uncertain. Per germline, CDR1 DFQATT and CDR2 SNEGSKA (reference sequence). Trimming took off 8 bases at V and 10 bases at J, with 26 bases between the two ends. The CDR3 has 14 residues. The CDR3 is CSYGPQVPRRGAFF. As DNA, the CDR3 is TGCAGTTATGGCCCCCAAGTCCCTCGAAGAGGAGCTTTCTTT.

This chain joins TRBV5-6 and TRBJ1-1; D unclear. The CDR3 runs 15 residues. V shed 0 bases and J shed 0 bases, with 9 bases lying between them. CDR1 is SGHDT and CDR2 is YYEEEE in the germline V gene. DNA for the CDR3: TGTGCCAGCAGCTTGGCCGTTTATTTGAACACTGAAGCTTTCTTT. This sequence encodes CASSLAVYLNTEAFF.

This clonotype was detected only a few times. The CDR3 nucleotides read TGCAGTGCTAGAGATCACTTTGCGACAGGGGTCAATTCACCCCTCCACTTT. Its protein product is CSARDHFATGVNSPLHF. The gene calls are TRBV20-1 and TRBJ1-6, with TRBD1 identical over 8 bases. This CDR3 comprises 17 residues. Germline values: CDR1 DFQATT, CDR2 SNEGSKA (reference sequence). V gave up 0 bases and J gave up 7 bases; unmatched junction bases: 11.

This clonotype was counted many times. The genes are TRBV19 and TRBJ2-7, with D tentatively TRBD1 (6 bases). The germline V gene has CDR1 LNHDA and CDR2 SQIVND (reference sequence). Trimming stripped 5 bases from V and 1 base from J, with 9 bases between. The CDR3 contains 13 residues. CDR3: CASSQGSSYEQYF. The CDR3 region has the DNA TGTGCCAGTAGTCAGGGGTCGTCCTACGAGCAGTACTTC.

The chain employs TRBV5-1 and TRBJ1-1, with 9 bases identical to TRBD1. The CDR3 runs 15 residues. The V gene's germline CDR1 is SGHRS and CDR2 YFSETQ. V shed 2 bases and J 5 bases; nucleotides not matched to a gene: 7. The CDR3 sequence: CASSFSGGQGTEAFF. The CDR3, as DNA: TGCGCCAGCAGCTTCTCAGGGGGACAGGGAACTGAAGCTTTCTTT. The full variable domain, with the rest looked up from reference TRBV5-1 and TRBJ1-1, is KAGVTQTPRYLIKTRGQQVTLSCSPISGHRSVSWYQQTPGQGLQFLFEYFSETQRNKGNFPGRFSGRQFSNSRSEMNVSTLELGDSALYLCASSFSGGQGTEAFFGQGTRLTVV.

This clonotype was counted only a few times. The genes are TRBV29-1 and TRBJ2-5; D might be TRBD1 or TRBD2, each matching 5 bases. The CDR3 totals 14 residues. Between the trimmed V and J ends, which lost 0 bases and 5 bases, there was a span of 13 bases. CDR1 and CDR2 (germline): SQVTM, ANQGSEA. The CDR3 sequence: CSVEDEGMVETQYF. DNA for the CDR3: TGCAGCGTTGAAGATGAGGGGATGGTGGAGACCCAGTACTTC.

The rearrangement uses TRBV12-3 or TRBV12-4 and TRBJ1-1; the D is unclear. This CDR3 comprises 12 residues. The V end lost 6 bases, the J end lost 10 bases, and 15 bases lay between the germline ends. The CDR3 reads CASRPRAEVAFF. The CDR3 region has the DNA TGTGCCAGCAGGCCCAGAGCAGAAGTAGCTTTCTTT.

This chain connects TRBV20-1 to TRBJ2-7, with TRBD2 identical over 10 bases. Germline V lookup: CDR1 DFQATT, CDR2 SNEGSKA (reference sequence). There are 14 residues in the CDR3. V lost 6 bases and J lost 4; bases outside the gene matches: 9. DNA for the CDR3: TGCAGTGCCAGACAAGCGGGAGGGCGATACGAGCAGTACTTC. Encoded protein: CSARQAGGRYEQYF.

This clonotype was picked up many times. The rearrangement links TRBV4-1 to TRBJ2-3; 8 bases are shared with TRBD1. Germline V gene data show CDR1 as MGHRA and CDR2 as YSYEKL. CDR3 size: 16 residues. V lost 4 bases and J lost 2; bases outside the gene matches: 8. CDR3 region: CASSPEGQGATDTQYF. The CDR3 DNA is TGCGCCAGCAGCCCAGAGGGGCAGGGGGCCACAGATACGCAGTATTTT.

This clonotype has a handful of counts. The chain couples TRBV12-3 or TRBV12-4 to TRBJ2-7, with D tentatively TRBD1 or TRBD2 (6 bases each). V lost 6 bases to trimming and J lost 7 bases, with 16 bases between them. The CDR3 has 13 residues. In DNA, the CDR3 is TGTGCCAGCAGCCCAACAGGGCGGGGAGAGCAGTACTTC. It yields the protein CASSPTGRGEQYF.